Following are 30 T cell receptor beta chains from one sample sequenced in a study of shared clonotypes between healthy human individuals. The assay was immunoSEQ multiplex PCR, and TCRdb's table has in-frame clones only and misses some. The sample includes approximately 2,300,000 clones, roughly 90% seen only once; the top ten take about 0.41%. The sequencing input was naive CD4+ T cells from PBMCs. The subset was: CD45RA+ positively selected. The receptors come from a man younger than 30 in good health. Some clones in this sample may be carry-over from other donors' samples.

This chain joins TRBV19 and TRBJ2-3; 8 bases align to TRBD2. Trimming cost V 7 bases and J 3 bases; bases outside gene matches: 3. Germline V lookup: CDR1 LNHDA, CDR2 SQIVND (reference sequence). This CDR3 contains 13 residues. The CDR3: CASKGLGTDTQYF. In nucleotides, the CDR3 is TGTGCCAGTAAGGGACTAGGGACAGATACGCAGTATTTT.

This chain joins TRBV5-1 and TRBJ1-1; the D is unclear. The CDR3 extends over 15 amino acids. Germline V CDR1 and CDR2: SGHRS, YFSETQ. Trimming cost V 3 bases and J 1 base, with 13 bases left between them. In DNA, the CDR3 is TGCGCCAGCAGCTCGTTCAGTGAGACGAACACTGAAGCTTTCTTT. As protein: CASSSFSETNTEAFF.

This chain uses TRBV30 with TRBJ1-2, with D unresolved. Germline CDR1 reads GTSNPN; CDR2 reads SVGIG (reference sequence). CDR3 length: 12 residues. V was pared by 3 bases and J by 8 bases, with 13 bases between. This chain's CDR3 is CAWSPRFHGYTF. The CDR3 DNA reads TGTGCCTGGAGCCCCAGATTTCACGGCTACACCTTC.

CDR3 nucleotides: TGTGCCAGCAGTCTACCGGGACAGGGTTTAGCCAACGTCCTGACTTTC. It codes for CASSLPGQGLANVLTF. The chain carries TRBV28 and TRBJ2-6, with TRBD1 matching over 9 bases. The CDR3 is 16 amino acids. Germline V gives CDR1 MDHEN, CDR2 SYDVKM. The V gene end was trimmed by 5 bases and the J gene end by 7 bases; junction bases not matched to a gene: 9. Full variable domain (remainder filled in from reference TRBV28 and TRBJ2-6): DVKVTQSSRYLVKRTGEKVFLECVQDMDHENMFWYRQDPGLGLRLIYFSYDVKMKEKGDIPEGYSVSREKKERFSLILESASTNQTSMYLCASSLPGQGLANVLTFGAGSRLTVL.

This rearrangement joins TRBV4-2 to TRBJ2-3; possibly TRBD2 for D (6 bases). Trimming removed 4 bases from V and 4 bases from J, with 15 bases in between. This CDR3 is 15 amino acids long. The germline V gene encodes CDR1 LGHNA and CDR2 YNFKEQ. CDR3 sequence: CASSRPRLGADTQYF. In DNA form, the CDR3 reads TGTGCCAGCAGCCGCCCGCGACTAGGAGCAGATACGCAGTATTTT.

The chain recombines TRBV19 with TRBJ1-1, with D hard to call. Trimming took off 5 bases at V and 3 bases at J, with 10 bases between the two ends. From germline, CDR1 is LNHDA and CDR2 SQIVND (reference sequence). The CDR3 length is 13 residues. The CDR3 is CASSWQAYTEAFF. DNA of the CDR3: TGTGCCAGTAGTTGGCAGGCTTACACTGAAGCTTTCTTT.

The rearrangement links TRBV4-3 to TRBJ2-1, with TRBD2 identical over 10 bases. Per germline, CDR1 LGHNA and CDR2 YSLEER. The V segment lost 2 bases and the J segment 8 bases; nucleotides outside the gene matches: 12. This CDR3 is built from 17 residues. The CDR3 is CASSQPALAGSVDEQFF. The CDR3 DNA follows: TGCGCCAGCAGCCAACCAGCACTAGCGGGATCTGTGGATGAGCAGTTCTTC.

The J gene is TRBJ2-1, the V gene TRBV18; 12 bases are a match to TRBD2. V lost 3 bases to trimming and J lost 5 bases; unmatched junction nucleotides: 5. CDR3 size: 16 residues. Germline CDR1 KGHSH, CDR2 LQKENI. CDR3 sequence: CASSPISSGGDNEQFF. The CDR3 region has the DNA TGTGCCAGCTCACCGATATCTAGCGGGGGGGACAATGAGCAGTTCTTC. The full variable domain, its missing parts supplied by reference TRBV18 and TRBJ2-1, is NAGVMQNPRHLVRRRGQEARLRCSPMKGHSHVYWYRQLPEEGLKFMVYLQKENIIDESGMPKERFSAEFPKEGPSILRIQQVVRGDSAAYFCASSPISSGGDNEQFFGPGTRLTVL.

The chain is built from TRBV11-3 and TRBJ2-1; D remains unclear. The V gene lost 0 bases and the J gene lost 7 bases, with 7 bases spanning the gap. This CDR3 is 13 amino acids long. The V gene's germline CDR1 is SGHNT and CDR2 YENEEA. CDR3 bases: TGTGCCAGCAGCTTAGATACAAAAAATGAGCAGTTCTTC. Translation: CASSLDTKNEQFF.

This clone was counted between two and nine times. The chain is built from TRBV14 and TRBJ1-5; D may be TRBD1 (5 bases). CDR3 length: 13 residues. CDR1 and CDR2 from the germline V gene are SGHDN and FVKESK. The ends were cut back, 3 bases at V and 4 bases at J, with 7 bases in the middle. The CDR3 bases are TGTGCCAGCAGCCACACAGGTAATCAGCCCCAGCATTTT. The encoded protein is CASSHTGNQPQHF.

This sequence joins TRBV5-6 and TRBJ2-7, with TRBD2 matching 9 bases. Trimming cost V 4 bases and J 3 bases; bases outside gene matches: 8. Germline loops: CDR1 SGHDT, CDR2 YYEEEE. This CDR3 has 15 amino acids. CDR3 coding DNA: TGTGCCAGCAGCCCTTCGCGGGGGGGGTTCTACGAGCAGTACTTC. Its translation is CASSPSRGGFYEQYF.

The chain uses TRBV7-9 and TRBJ2-7, with 7 bases matching TRBD1. J was trimmed by 1 base and V by 5 bases; bases with no gene match: 8. Germline assignment: CDR1 SEHNR and CDR2 FQNEAQ (reference sequence). The CDR3 extends over 15 amino acids. This chain's CDR3 is CASSPRQGQSYEQYF. Written as DNA, the CDR3 is TGTGCCAGCAGCCCCAGACAGGGTCAGTCCTACGAGCAGTACTTC.

The chain is built from TRBV28 and TRBJ2-7, with a weak D call TRBD1 (5 bases). V lost 6 bases, J lost 6 bases, and 18 bases lay in between. The CDR3 has 14 residues. Germline loops: CDR1 MDHEN, CDR2 SYDVKM. The CDR3 nucleotides read TGTGCCAGCAGGGGGCCCCAAAAGGGCTCCGAGCAGTACTTC. Translation: CASRGPQKGSEQYF.

This clone was observed once. This chain links TRBV6-1 with TRBJ2-2; a weak D match, TRBD1 (5 bases). V gave up 3 bases and J gave up 5 bases, with 10 bases separating them. Germline values: CDR1 MNHNS, CDR2 SASEGT. CDR3 length: 14 amino acids. In nucleotides, the CDR3 is TGTGCCAGCAGTGAGGGGCCGCGGACCGGGGAGCTGTTTTTT. Translated: CASSEGPRTGELFF.

This clone was counted once. The rearrangement uses TRBV30 and TRBJ2-1; D perhaps matches TRBD2 (5 bases). V lost 5 bases to trimming and J lost 3 bases, with 20 bases between them. This CDR3 contains 16 residues. CDR1 is GTSNPN and CDR2 is SVGIG in the germline V gene (reference sequence). CDR3 protein: CAWAKALAGFYNEQFF. Written as DNA, the CDR3 is TGTGCCTGGGCCAAGGCCTTGGCGGGCTTCTACAATGAGCAGTTCTTC.

The genes are TRBV19 and TRBJ1-4; D is unresolved. Trimming shortened V by 3 bases and J by 0 bases, and 11 bases separated the two germline ends. This CDR3 contains 16 residues. Germline CDR1 LNHDA, CDR2 SQIVND (reference sequence). CDR3 coding DNA: TGTGCCAGTAGTATGGGCCTGACCGCAACTAATGAAAAACTGTTTTTT. It translates to CASSMGLTATNEKLFF.

The chain has TRBV9 and TRBJ2-2, with 9 bases matching TRBD2. Germline CDR1 and CDR2: SGDLS and YYNGEE. This CDR3 is 16 amino acids long. V was pared by 7 bases and J by 5 bases, with 12 bases of the junction left unmatched. CDR3 nucleotides: TGTGCCAGCTCAGGTGGAGCGGGAGGCCAAACCGGGGAGCTGTTTTTT. Translated: CASSGGAGGQTGELFF.

The chain links TRBV6-6 to TRBJ1-2, with 8 nucleotides matching TRBD1. Per germline, CDR1 MNHNY and CDR2 SVGAGI (reference sequence). The junction had 9 bases not matched to a gene; V was cut back by 10 bases and J by 8 bases. The length of the CDR3 is 12 residues. The CDR3 DNA sequence: TGTGCCACTCTTCAGGGGGCGGGAGGCTACACCTTC. Translation: CATLQGAGGYTF.

This clone was seen a handful of times. The chain combines TRBV5-1 with TRBJ1-5, with a tentative D call TRBD1 (6 bases). The CDR3 extends over 15 amino acids. Germline CDR1 is SGHRS and CDR2 is YFSETQ. Trimming shortened V by 5 bases and J by 0 bases, and 12 bases separated the two germline ends. The CDR3 protein is CASSPQGGSNQPQHF. The DNA for the CDR3 is TGCGCCAGCAGTCCACAGGGAGGTAGCAATCAGCCCCAGCATTTT.

The rearrangement joins TRBV15 to TRBJ1-3; D is unclear. Trimming pared 1 base from V and 4 bases from J, leaving 8 bases between. This CDR3 has 14 amino acids. From germline, CDR1 is LNHNV and CDR2 YYDKDF (reference sequence). The CDR3 is CATSRGTVGNTIYF. The CDR3 bases are TGTGCCACCAGCAGAGGGACGGTGGGAAACACCATATATTTT.

The chain joins TRBV6-1 to TRBJ2-7, with D tentatively TRBD2 (5 bases). CDR1 MNHNS and CDR2 SASEGT come from the germline V gene. The germline V and J ends were trimmed by 6 bases and 7 bases, with 13 bases remaining between them. The CDR3 consists of 12 residues. The CDR3 DNA reads as TGTGCCAGCAGACGAGTCGGGGAAGAGCAGTACTTC. Protein product: CASRRVGEEQYF.

As to this clone: Other DNA sequences in this specimen translate into the identical CDR3. The V and J genes are TRBV5-1 and TRBJ1-4, with a tentative D call TRBD1 (5 bases). V dropped 4 bases and J dropped 5 bases, with 12 bases sitting between them. The germline V gene encodes CDR1 SGHRS and CDR2 YFSETQ. The CDR3 consists of 14 residues. The CDR3 coding sequence is TGCGCCAGCAGCCCCGGGGGTCGCAATGAAAAACTGTTTTTT. Translation: CASSPGGRNEKLFF.

This clone has more than one count but fewer than ten. The chain links TRBV9 to TRBJ1-1, with D hard to call. V was cut by 7 bases and J by 4 bases, with 14 bases left in between. Germline lookup yields CDR1 SGDLS and CDR2 YYNGEE. The CDR3 extends over 13 amino acids. CDR3 coding DNA: TGTGCCAGCGCAAAGGTAGCTGGCACTGAAGCTTTCTTT. Encoded protein: CASAKVAGTEAFF.

The chain couples TRBV6-6 to TRBJ1-5; 8 bases fit TRBD1. The germline gives CDR1 MNHNY, CDR2 SVGAGI (reference sequence). Trimming took 6 bases from V and 6 from J; bases not matched to a gene: 7. This CDR3 is built from 14 residues. The CDR3 loop is CASRDRVGSQPQHF. The CDR3 nucleotides are TGTGCCAGCAGGGACAGGGTTGGTAGTCAGCCCCAGCATTTT.

The chain recombines TRBV2 with TRBJ2-5; D perhaps matches TRBD1 (7 bases). Per the germline V gene, CDR1 is SNHLY and CDR2 is FYNNEI. The CDR3 contains 13 residues. With 6 bases removed from V and 5 bases from J, the gap between germline ends came to 13 bases. DNA for the CDR3: TGTGCCAGCAGAGACTCAGGGGGGGAGACCCAGTACTTC. Encoded protein: CASRDSGGETQYF.

CDR3 protein: CSVENRGPYTEAFF. CDR3 sequence (DNA): TGCAGCGTTGAGAACAGGGGGCCTTACACTGAAGCTTTCTTT. The chain uses TRBV29-1 and TRBJ1-1, with 9 bases aligning to TRBD1. CDR1 and CDR2 (germline): SQVTM, ANQGSEA. The CDR3 runs to 14 residues. J gave up 3 bases and V 3 bases, and 5 bases lay outside the gene matches.

The chain has TRBV7-9 and TRBJ1-2, with 8 bases lining up with TRBD1. V shed 5 bases, J shed 2 bases, and the junction held 7 bases outside the gene matches. This CDR3 region has 15 residues. Looked up from germline, CDR1 is SEHNR and CDR2 is FQNEAQ (reference sequence). The CDR3 region is CASSTRTGQNYGYTF. The CDR3 DNA reads as TGTGCCAGCAGCACCCGGACAGGGCAGAACTATGGCTACACCTTC.

The V and J genes are TRBV30 and TRBJ2-3; TRBD2 matches at 7 bases. Germline values: CDR1 GTSNPN, CDR2 SVGIG (reference sequence). The CDR3 has 17 amino acids. V trimming: 2 bases; J trimming: 6 bases; junction bases outside the gene matches: 17. The CDR3 coding sequence is TGTGCCTGGAGTTCGGGCGGGAGAAGGGTGGGCGCGGATACGCAGTATTTT. Amino acid sequence: CAWSSGGRRVGADTQYF.

The chain uses TRBV29-1 and TRBJ2-3, with TRBD2 identical over 7 bases. V lost 5 bases to trimming and J lost 4 bases; unmatched junction nucleotides: 12. Per germline, CDR1 SQVTM and CDR2 ANQGSEA. The CDR3 has 15 residues. The DNA of the CDR3 is TGCAGCGTTAAGACTAGCCCGAGGCAGGCAGATACGCAGTATTTT. This sequence encodes CSVKTSPRQADTQYF.

The genes are TRBV7-2 and TRBJ2-1, with D possibly being TRBD1 or TRBD2 (5 bases each). V gave up 6 bases and J gave up 5 bases, with 20 bases separating them. This CDR3 comprises 16 residues. Germline V gene sequence: CDR1 SGHTA, CDR2 FQGNSA. Written as DNA, the CDR3 is TGTGCCAGCAGTGTGTTGGGGGTAGGAGCCCACAATGAGCAGTTCTTC. Its translation: CASSVLGVGAHNEQFF.